A single sample gave rise to the 10 T cell receptor beta chains below, sequenced in a study of radiotherapy plus CTLA-4 blockade in lung cancer. Generated by immunoSEQ multiplex PCR, the TCRdb table keeps only in-frame clones and is missing some. The sample records 43,000 or so clones, around 63% being singletons. This sample comprised peripheral blood, obtained from a patient treated with radiotherapy plus ipilimumab. These receptors all stem from a human donor with non-small cell lung cancer who had a partial response to radiotherapy plus ipilimumab.

The gene calls are TRBV6-1 and TRBJ1-2, with TRBD1 matching 9 bases. The CDR3 runs to 13 residues. The J segment lost 7 bases and the V segment lost 4 bases, leaving 4 bases of the junction unmatched. CDR1 is MNHNS and CDR2 is SASEGT in the germline V gene. CDR3 amino acids: CASSGQGEGGYTF. CDR3 coding DNA: TGTGCCAGCAGTGGACAGGGGGAGGGTGGCTACACCTTC.

About this clone: The sample carries other DNA sequences with the same CDR3. The chain couples TRBV6-1 to TRBJ1-2, with D hard to call. V gave up 6 bases and J gave up 7 bases, with 15 bases separating them. This CDR3 region has 13 residues. From germline, CDR1 is MNHNS and CDR2 SASEGT. The CDR3 DNA sequence: TGTGCCAGCAGCCTAGGAGGCGCGAGTGGCTACACCTTC. Its translation: CASSLGGASGYTF.

The CDR3 coding sequence is TGTGCCAGCAGCCCTTGGAGGACAGCCGATAATTCACCCCTCCACTTT. Its protein product is CASSPWRTADNSPLHF. The chain carries TRBV13 and TRBJ1-6; TRBD1 might be the D (6 bases). This CDR3 has 16 residues. Germline-derived CDR1 and CDR2 are PRHDT and FYEKMQ (reference sequence). V was clipped by 5 bases and J by 5 bases, with 16 bases between them.

Concerning this clone itself: Other DNA sequences in this sample translate to the same CDR3. The chain employs TRBV9 and TRBJ1-1; unclear D gene. V was clipped by 0 bases and J by 2 bases, with 8 bases between them. This CDR3 has 14 residues. Germline CDR1 reads SGDLS; CDR2 reads YYNGEE. CDR3 bases: TGTGCCAGCAGCGTAGCTTTGGGCAACACTGAAGCTTTCTTT. Amino acid sequence: CASSVALGNTEAFF.

This chain connects TRBV4-2 to TRBJ1-3, with 10 bases that match TRBD1. The germline V gene has CDR1 LGHNA and CDR2 YNFKEQ. Unmatched junction bases numbered 15, after V lost 4 bases and J lost 3 bases. The CDR3 runs 19 residues. The CDR3 loop reads CASSRLLLPGQGGGNTIYF. Here the CDR3 DNA reads TGTGCCAGCAGCCGCCTACTTCTTCCCGGACAGGGGGGTGGAAACACCATATATTTT.

This rearrangement joins TRBV30 to TRBJ1-3, with D hard to call. Trimming left V 3 bases short and J 5 bases short, with 11 bases between. Per the germline V gene, CDR1 is GTSNPN and CDR2 is SVGIG (reference sequence). The CDR3 length is 13 residues. CDR3 sequence reads: CAWSVLLRNTIYF. DNA of the CDR3: TGTGCCTGGAGCGTCCTCCTTAGAAACACCATATATTTT.

The V and J genes are TRBV2 and TRBJ1-6; 12 bases are shared with TRBD1. This CDR3 has 15 amino acids. Germline CDR1 and CDR2: SNHLY and FYNNEI. With V trimmed by 8 bases and J by 9 bases, 8 bases remained unmatched. The CDR3 here is CASETGTGGVSPLHF. CDR3 DNA sequence: TGTGCCAGCGAGACCGGGACAGGGGGCGTTTCACCCCTCCACTTT. Using reference TRBV2 and TRBJ1-6 for the parts outside the CDR3, the full variable domain is EPEVTQTPSHQVTQMGQEVILRCVPISNHLYFYWYRQILGQKVEFLVSFYNNEISEKSEIFDDQFSVERPDGSNFTLKIRSTKLEDSAMYFCASETGTGGVSPLHFGNGTRLTVT.

The chain uses TRBV19 and TRBJ2-5; TRBD2 matches at 9 bases. The length of the CDR3 is 17 residues. Germline V gene data show CDR1 as LNHDA and CDR2 as SQIVND (reference sequence). The junction had 14 bases not matched to a gene; V was cut back by 5 bases and J by 4 bases. The CDR3 region is CASSPGQLAGIAETQYF. The CDR3 nucleotides are TGTGCCAGTAGTCCGGGCCAGCTAGCGGGAATTGCAGAGACCCAGTACTTC.

The gene calls are TRBV6-6 and TRBJ1-1, with 8 nucleotides matching TRBD1. With 8 bases clipped from V and 3 bases from J, the junction kept 11 bases outside the gene matches. This CDR3 contains 15 residues. Germline CDR1 is MNHNY and CDR2 is SVGAGI (reference sequence). CDR3 DNA: TGTGCCAGCTCTTTAAAACAGGGGGATGACACTGAAGCTTTCTTT. Its protein is CASSLKQGDDTEAFF.

This clone was seen just once. This chain uses TRBV5-1 with TRBJ2-6, with TRBD1 identical over 8 bases. This CDR3 contains 17 residues. Germline lookup yields CDR1 SGHRS and CDR2 YFSETQ. The J segment lost 0 bases and the V segment lost 7 bases, leaving 9 bases of the junction unmatched. Here the CDR3 reads CASSRTGRPSGANVLTF. In DNA, the CDR3 is TGCGCCAGCTCCCGGACAGGGAGGCCCTCTGGGGCCAACGTCCTGACTTTC.